The rows below give T cell receptor beta chains drawn from one sample of a study of shared clonotypes between healthy human individuals. Clones were read by immunoSEQ multiplex PCR, and TCRdb kept only the in-frame ones, dropping some. Among roughly 2.1 million clones, about 92% were seen once, and the ten largest hold around 1.7%. The sequencing input was naive CD8+ T cells from PBMCs. These receptors were collected from a man aged 18-30 years in good health. Some clones in this sample may be carry-over from other donors' samples. CDR3s include the opening cysteine and the closing phenylalanine or tryptophan. D genes are given only for firm matches. Clone size is stated in some rows and not others, as once, few, many or a class when expanded.

CASSEAGFGTGREQFF	TGTGCCAGCAGTGAAGCCGGATTTGGGACAGGGCGGGAGCAGTTCTTC	TRBV2	.	TRBJ2-1	TRBD1
CASSEVVGAHYYGYTF	TGCGCCAGCAGTGAGGTAGTGGGGGCCCACTACTATGGCTACACCTTC	TRBV10-2	.	TRBJ1-2	.
CASSLGRVSYKPQHF	TGTGCCAGCAGTCTCGGACGGGTTTCATATAAGCCCCAGCATTTT	TRBV28	.	TRBJ1-5	.
CASRRTGEGSYNEQFF	TGTGCCAGCAGACGGACAGGGGAAGGATCCTACAATGAGCAGTTCTTC	TRBV6-6	.	TRBJ2-1	TRBD1
CASSLTGGTEAFF	TGTGCCAGCAGCTTGACAGGGGGCACTGAAGCTTTCTTT	TRBV5-6	few	TRBJ1-1	TRBD1
CASSSSWGDYGYTF	TGTGCCAGCAGCTCCTCTTGGGGGGACTATGGCTACACCTTC	TRBV7-9	.	TRBJ1-2	.
CASSQKGAQETQYF	TGTGCCAGCAGCCAAAAAGGGGCCCAAGAGACCCAGTACTTC	TRBV13	.	TRBJ2-5	.
CASSGRDRGLYEQYF	TGTGCCAGCAGCGGCCGGGACAGGGGGCTCTACGAGCAGTACTTC	TRBV9	.	TRBJ2-7	TRBD1
CASTPWELSMNTEAFF	TGTGCCAGCACCCCATGGGAACTATCTATGAACACTGAAGCTTTCTTT	TRBV2	.	TRBJ1-1	.
CASSVENYGYTF	TGTGCCAGCAGCGTAGAGAACTATGGCTACACCTTC	TRBV7-8	.	TRBJ1-2	.
CASSQDRTFSNYGYTF	TGCGCCAGCAGCCAAGATCGGACGTTCTCTAACTATGGCTACACCTTC	TRBV4-1	.	TRBJ1-2	.
CASSLSPGTGALSQYF	TGTGCCAGCAGTTTATCCCCCGGGACAGGGGCCCTATCGCAGTATTTT	TRBV27	.	TRBJ2-3	TRBD1
CASSMNRGPGQPQHF	TGTGCCAGTAGTATGAACAGGGGGCCGGGTCAGCCCCAGCATTTT	TRBV19	.	TRBJ1-5	TRBD1
CASSLTWRGEQYF	TGTGCCAGCAGTTTGACATGGAGGGGCGAGCAGTACTTC	TRBV28	.	TRBJ2-7	.
CASSTRGLAESEAQYF	TGTGCCAGTAGTACGAGGGGACTAGCGGAGTCCGAGGCCCAGTACTTC	TRBV19	.	TRBJ2-5	TRBD2
CASSAVRTGQKNIQYF	TGTGCCAGCAGTGCCGTACGAACGGGACAGAAAAACATTCAGTACTTC	TRBV6-1	.	TRBJ2-4	TRBD1
CASSTRDGRTYEQYF	TGTGCCAGTAGTACCCGGGACGGCCGAACCTACGAGCAGTACTTC	TRBV19	.	TRBJ2-7	.
CAWSPGGGPYEQYF	TGTGCCTGGAGTCCTGGGGGCGGGCCCTACGAGCAGTACTTC	TRBV30	.	TRBJ2-7	.
CASSSFDRDRGSEQYF	TGTGCCAGCAGTTCATTCGACCGGGACAGGGGTTCCGAGCAGTACTTC	TRBV6-5	.	TRBJ2-7	TRBD1
CASSPKTEIYGYTF	TGTGCCAGCAGCCCCAAGACAGAGATCTATGGCTACACCTTC	TRBV7-9	.	TRBJ1-2	.
CASSLAVGLASHEQYF	TGTGCCAGCAGCTTGGCCGTGGGACTAGCGAGCCACGAGCAGTACTTC	TRBV5-6	.	TRBJ2-7	TRBD2
CASRKNPSGSGNTIYF	TGCGCCAGCAGGAAAAATCCATCAGGGTCCGGAAACACCATATATTTT	TRBV5-1	.	TRBJ1-3	.
CAWSYETGGYQPQHF	TGTGCCTGGAGTTATGAGACAGGGGGCTATCAGCCCCAGCATTTT	TRBV30	.	TRBJ1-5	TRBD1
CASRETTGPFRGNEQFF	TGTGCCAGCAGAGAAACGACCGGGCCCTTCAGGGGCAATGAGCAGTTCTTC	TRBV6-1	.	TRBJ2-1	.
CASSQLAGGPLTYEQYF	TGTGCCAGCAGTCAACTAGCGGGAGGGCCCCTCACCTACGAGCAGTACTTC	TRBV27	.	TRBJ2-7	TRBD2
CASSYGQSTDTQYF	TGTGCCAGCAGTTACGGACAGAGCACAGATACGCAGTATTTT	TRBV6-5	.	TRBJ2-3	.
CAWSVGAGGYEQYF	TGTGCCTGGAGTGTAGGGGCAGGGGGCTACGAGCAGTACTTC	TRBV30	.	TRBJ2-7	TRBD1
CSATEAYEQYF	TGCAGTGCAACCGAAGCTTACGAGCAGTACTTC	TRBV20-1	.	TRBJ2-7	.
CASSPWTGASYEQYF	TGTGCCAGCAGTCCCTGGACAGGGGCCAGCTACGAGCAGTACTTC	TRBV28	.	TRBJ2-7	TRBD1
CASSRSGNPEAFF	TGCGCCAGCAGTCGTTCAGGGAACCCTGAAGCTTTCTTT	TRBV5-1	.	TRBJ1-1	.
CASVSTEEREGGETQYF	TGTGCCAGCGTGTCAACCGAGGAGCGGGAGGGAGGAGAGACCCAGTACTTC	TRBV7-9	.	TRBJ2-5	TRBD2
CASSLGVRDEQYF	TGTGCCAGCAGCTTAGGGGTCCGGGACGAGCAGTACTTC	TRBV7-2	.	TRBJ2-7	.
CASSGATNEKLFF	TGTGCCAGCTCGGGAGCAACTAATGAAAAACTGTTTTTT	TRBV18	.	TRBJ1-4	.
CASSTDRGRSNEQFF	TGTGCCAGCAGTACGGACAGGGGACGGAGCAATGAGCAGTTCTTC	TRBV6-1	.	TRBJ2-1	TRBD1
CASSFPEQYF	TGCGCCAGCAGCTTCCCCGAGCAGTACTTC	TRBV5-1	.	TRBJ2-7	.
CASSLEYRVGEKLFF	TGTGCCAGCAGCTTAGAGTACAGGGTTGGGGAAAAACTGTTTTTT	TRBV11-2	.	TRBJ1-4	.
CSVLQGLGAGELFF	TGCAGCGTTCTCCAGGGCTTAGGGGCCGGGGAGCTGTTTTTT	TRBV29-1	.	TRBJ2-2	.
CASSWSGRGLEQYF	TGCGCCAGCAGCTGGAGCGGGAGGGGACTCGAGCAGTACTTC	TRBV5-1	.	TRBJ2-7	TRBD2
CASSNLDRDGYTF	TGTGCCAGCAGTAACTTGGACAGGGACGGCTACACCTTC	TRBV28	.	TRBJ1-2	TRBD1
CASSHNLAERTDTQYF	TGTGCCAGCAGTCACAATCTAGCGGAACGCACAGATACGCAGTATTTT	TRBV7-9	once	TRBJ2-3	TRBD2
CASSHGTGRKTGELFF	TGTGCCAGCAGTCACGGGACAGGGAGAAAGACCGGGGAGCTGTTTTTT	TRBV27	.	TRBJ2-2	TRBD1
CSVVNTEAFF	TGCAGCGTCGTTAACACTGAAGCTTTCTTT	TRBV29-1	.	TRBJ1-1	.
CASSESQGGGNYGYTF	TGTGCCAGCAGTGAATCCCAGGGAGGAGGTAACTATGGCTACACCTTC	TRBV25-1	.	TRBJ1-2	.
CASSVPGEISGANVLTF	TGTGCCAGCAGCGTTCCGGGGGAGATCTCTGGGGCCAACGTCCTGACTTTC	TRBV9	.	TRBJ2-6	.
CASSSGSSYEQYF	TGTGCCAGCAGCTCTGGGAGCTCCTACGAGCAGTACTTC	TRBV7-9	.	TRBJ2-7	.
CASSTALEPQHF	TGTGCCAGCAGTACGGCCCTAGAGCCCCAGCATTTT	TRBV5-6	few	TRBJ1-5	.
CASSRKGTGGSDTEAFF	TGTGCCAGCAGCCGCAAGGGGACAGGGGGCTCGGACACTGAAGCTTTCTTT	TRBV13	.	TRBJ1-1	TRBD1
CASSPTIPSTSGRAFSPGELFF	TGTGCCAGCAGCCCTACAATACCCTCGACTAGCGGGAGGGCCTTTTCGCCCGGGGAGCTGTTTTTT	TRBV27	.	TRBJ2-2	TRBD2
CAWGQGSGNTIYF	TGTGCCTGGGGACAGGGATCTGGAAACACCATATATTTT	TRBV30	few	TRBJ1-3	TRBD1
CAWSVGWGNEYF	.	TRBV30	.	TRBJ2-7	.
CASRPGLQFHEQYF	TGTGCCAGCAGACCGGGACTACAATTCCACGAGCAGTACTTC	TRBV27	.	TRBJ2-7	TRBD2
CASSLGGRGADTQYF	TGTGCCAGCAGCTTAGGCGGCAGGGGGGCAGATACGCAGTATTTT	TRBV11-2	.	TRBJ2-3	.
CASSALKRDGIYEQYF	TGTGCCAGCAGTGCGTTAAAAAGGGACGGGATCTACGAGCAGTACTTC	TRBV27	.	TRBJ2-7	.
CASPPTGGNTEAFF	TGTGCCAGTCCGCCGACAGGGGGGAACACTGAAGCTTTCTTT	TRBV28	once	TRBJ1-1	TRBD1
CASSPTTLEKLFF	TGTGCCAGCAGCCCAACGACGTTAGAAAAACTGTTTTTT	TRBV7-9	.	TRBJ1-4	.
CASRHGTYEQYF	TGTGCCAGCCGGCACGGAACCTACGAGCAGTACTTC	TRBV28	once	TRBJ2-7	.
CASRGGTSEREDYNEQFF	TGTGCCAGCAGGGGGGGGACTAGCGAACGGGAGGACTACAATGAGCAGTTCTTC	TRBV27	.	TRBJ2-1	TRBD2